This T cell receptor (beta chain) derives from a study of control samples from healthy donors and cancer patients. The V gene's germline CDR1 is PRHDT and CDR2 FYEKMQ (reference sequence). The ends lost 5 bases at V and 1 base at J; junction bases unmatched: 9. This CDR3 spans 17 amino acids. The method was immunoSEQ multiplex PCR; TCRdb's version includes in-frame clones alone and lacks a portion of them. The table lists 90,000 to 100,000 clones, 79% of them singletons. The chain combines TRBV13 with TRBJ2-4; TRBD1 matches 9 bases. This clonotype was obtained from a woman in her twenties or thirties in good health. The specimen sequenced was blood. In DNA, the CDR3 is TGTGCCAGCAGCGTCGGGACAGGGTTTGCGGCCAAAAACATTCAGTACTTC. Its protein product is CASSVGTGFAAKNIQYF.